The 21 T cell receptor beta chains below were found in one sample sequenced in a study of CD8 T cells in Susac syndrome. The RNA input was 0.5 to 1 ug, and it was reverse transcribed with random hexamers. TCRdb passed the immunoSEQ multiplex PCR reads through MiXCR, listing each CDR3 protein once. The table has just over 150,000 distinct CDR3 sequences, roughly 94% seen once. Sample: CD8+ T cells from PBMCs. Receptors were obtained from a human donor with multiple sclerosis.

DNA of the CDR3: TGTGCCAGCAGCTTAGTTCCGGAGGGCCCGAATGAAAAACTGTTTTTT. Protein sequence: CASSLVPEGPNEKLFF. The V call is TRBV7-8, the J call TRBJ1-4; D is unresolved. V lost 1 base to trimming and J lost 5 bases, with 14 bases between them. Germline values: CDR1 SGHVS, CDR2 FQNEAQ. CDR3 length: 16 residues.

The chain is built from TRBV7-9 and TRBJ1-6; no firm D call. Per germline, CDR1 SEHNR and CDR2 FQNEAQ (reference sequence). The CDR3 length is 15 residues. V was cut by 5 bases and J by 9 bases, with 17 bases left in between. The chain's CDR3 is CASSPTNGRRSPLHF. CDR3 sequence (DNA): TGTGCCAGCAGCCCCACTAATGGACGACGTTCACCCCTCCACTTT.

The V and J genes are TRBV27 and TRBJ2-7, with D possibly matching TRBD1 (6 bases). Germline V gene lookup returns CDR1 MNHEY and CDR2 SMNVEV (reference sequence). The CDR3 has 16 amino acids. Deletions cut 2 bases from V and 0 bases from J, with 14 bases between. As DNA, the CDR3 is TGTGCCAGCAGTTTAGGCCCAGGGGCAAGCTCCTACGAGCAGTACTTC. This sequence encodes CASSLGPGASSYEQYF.

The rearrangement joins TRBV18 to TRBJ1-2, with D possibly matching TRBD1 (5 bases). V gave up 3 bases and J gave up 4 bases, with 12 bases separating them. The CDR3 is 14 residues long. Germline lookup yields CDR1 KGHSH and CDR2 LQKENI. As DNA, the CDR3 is TGTGCCAGCTCACCCCCGACAGAGTCCTATGGCTACACCTTC. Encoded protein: CASSPPTESYGYTF.

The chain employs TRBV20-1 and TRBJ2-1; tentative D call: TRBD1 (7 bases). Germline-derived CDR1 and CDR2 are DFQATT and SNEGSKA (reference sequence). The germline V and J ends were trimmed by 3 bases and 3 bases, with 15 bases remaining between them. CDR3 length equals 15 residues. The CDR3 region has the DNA TGCAGTGCTAGTCCGAACCAGGGGGGCTACAATGAGCAGTTCTTC. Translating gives CSASPNQGGYNEQFF.

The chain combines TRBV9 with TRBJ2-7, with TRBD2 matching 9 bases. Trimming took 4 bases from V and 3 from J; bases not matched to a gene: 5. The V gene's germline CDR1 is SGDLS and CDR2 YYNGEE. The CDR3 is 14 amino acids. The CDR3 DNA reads TGTGCCAGCAGCTTTAGCGGGGGACGCTACGAGCAGTACTTC. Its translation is CASSFSGGRYEQYF.

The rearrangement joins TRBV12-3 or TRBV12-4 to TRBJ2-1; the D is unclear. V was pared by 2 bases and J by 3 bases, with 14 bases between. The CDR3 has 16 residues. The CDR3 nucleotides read TGTGCCAGCAGTTTATCAGTCCCGTCCCACTACAATGAGCAGTTCTTC. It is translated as CASSLSVPSHYNEQFF.

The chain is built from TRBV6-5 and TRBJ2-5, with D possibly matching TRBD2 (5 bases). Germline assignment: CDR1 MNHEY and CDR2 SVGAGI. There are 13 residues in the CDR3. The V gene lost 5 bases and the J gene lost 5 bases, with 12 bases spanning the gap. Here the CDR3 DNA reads TGTGCCAGCAGTACCGGAGGTGGGGAGACCCAGTACTTC. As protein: CASSTGGGETQYF.

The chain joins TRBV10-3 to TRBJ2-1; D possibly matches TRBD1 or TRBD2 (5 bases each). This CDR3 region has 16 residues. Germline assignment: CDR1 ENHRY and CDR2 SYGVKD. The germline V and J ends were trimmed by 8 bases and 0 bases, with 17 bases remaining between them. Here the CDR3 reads CAIGGTRPVSYNEQFF. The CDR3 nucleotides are TGTGCCATCGGGGGAACAAGGCCCGTCTCCTACAATGAGCAGTTCTTC.

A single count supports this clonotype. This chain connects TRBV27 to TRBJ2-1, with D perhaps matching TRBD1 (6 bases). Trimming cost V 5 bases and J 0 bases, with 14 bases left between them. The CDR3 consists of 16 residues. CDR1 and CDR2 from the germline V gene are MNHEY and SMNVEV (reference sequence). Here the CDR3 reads CASSRDTKPSYNEQFF. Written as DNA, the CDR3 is TGTGCCAGCAGTAGGGACACCAAACCCTCCTACAATGAGCAGTTCTTC.

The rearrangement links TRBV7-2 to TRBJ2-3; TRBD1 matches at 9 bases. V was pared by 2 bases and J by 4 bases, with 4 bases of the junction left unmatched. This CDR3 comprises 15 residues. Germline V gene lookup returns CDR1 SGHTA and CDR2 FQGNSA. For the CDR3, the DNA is TGTGCCAGCAGCTTAAACAGGGGGCGCGCAGATACGCAGTATTTT. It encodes CASSLNRGRADTQYF. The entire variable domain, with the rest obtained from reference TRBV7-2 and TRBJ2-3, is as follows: GAGVSQSPSNKVTEKGKDVELRCDPISGHTALYWYRQSLGQGLEFLIYFQGNSAPDKSGLPSDRFSAERTGGSVSTLTIQRTQQEDSAVYLCASSLNRGRADTQYFGPGTRLTVL.

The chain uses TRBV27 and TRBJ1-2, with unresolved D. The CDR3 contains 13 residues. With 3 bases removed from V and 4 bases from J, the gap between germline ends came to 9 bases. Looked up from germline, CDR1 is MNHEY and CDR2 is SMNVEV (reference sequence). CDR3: CASSLSGSYGYTF. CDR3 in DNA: TGTGCCAGCAGTTTGTCCGGGTCCTATGGCTACACCTTC.

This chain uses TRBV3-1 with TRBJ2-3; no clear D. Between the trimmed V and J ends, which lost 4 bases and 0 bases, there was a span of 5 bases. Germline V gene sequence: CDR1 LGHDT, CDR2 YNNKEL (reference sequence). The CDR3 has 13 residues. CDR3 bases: TGTGCCAGCAGCCGTATAAGCACAGATACGCAGTATTTT. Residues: CASSRISTDTQYF.

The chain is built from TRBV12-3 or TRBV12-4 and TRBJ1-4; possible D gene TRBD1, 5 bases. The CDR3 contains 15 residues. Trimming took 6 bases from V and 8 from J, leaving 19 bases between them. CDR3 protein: CASSPSGGRDEKLFF. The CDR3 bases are TGTGCCAGCAGCCCCAGTGGGGGTAGGGACGAAAAACTGTTTTTT.

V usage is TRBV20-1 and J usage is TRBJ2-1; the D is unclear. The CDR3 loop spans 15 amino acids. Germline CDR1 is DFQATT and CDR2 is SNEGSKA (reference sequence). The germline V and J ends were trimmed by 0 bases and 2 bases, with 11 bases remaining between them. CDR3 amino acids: CSARDVVYPYNEQFF. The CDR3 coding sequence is TGCAGTGCTAGAGATGTAGTTTATCCCTACAATGAGCAGTTCTTC.

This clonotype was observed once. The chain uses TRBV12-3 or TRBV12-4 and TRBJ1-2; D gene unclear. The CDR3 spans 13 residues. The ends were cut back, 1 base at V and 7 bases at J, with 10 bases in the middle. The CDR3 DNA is TGTGCCAGCAGTTTAGTGGCCCGCGTTGGCTACACCTTC. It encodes CASSLVARVGYTF.

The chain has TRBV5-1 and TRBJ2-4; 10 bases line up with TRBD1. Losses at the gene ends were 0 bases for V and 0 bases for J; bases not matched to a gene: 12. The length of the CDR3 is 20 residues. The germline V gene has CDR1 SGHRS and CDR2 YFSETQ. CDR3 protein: CASSLVRGQGIYLAKNIQYF. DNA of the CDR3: TGCGCCAGCAGCTTGGTCCGGGGACAGGGGATCTACCTAGCCAAAAACATTCAGTACTTC.

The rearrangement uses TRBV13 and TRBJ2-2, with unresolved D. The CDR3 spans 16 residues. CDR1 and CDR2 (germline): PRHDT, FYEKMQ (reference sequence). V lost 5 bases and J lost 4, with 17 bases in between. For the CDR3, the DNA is TGTGCCAGCAGCCCGCCGACCGTCTCGGGCACCGGGGAGCTGTTTTTT. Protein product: CASSPPTVSGTGELFF.

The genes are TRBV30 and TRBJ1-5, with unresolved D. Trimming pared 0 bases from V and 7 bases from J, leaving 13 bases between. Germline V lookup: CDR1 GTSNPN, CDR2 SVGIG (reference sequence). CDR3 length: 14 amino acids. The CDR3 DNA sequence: TGTGCCTGGAGTGTTGGGCAGCCTCCCCAGCCCCAGCATTTT. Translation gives CAWSVGQPPQPQHF.

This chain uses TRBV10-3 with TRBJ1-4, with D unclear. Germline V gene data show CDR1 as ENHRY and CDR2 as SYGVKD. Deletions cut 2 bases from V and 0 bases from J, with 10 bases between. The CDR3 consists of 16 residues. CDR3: CAISEEGLATNEKLFF. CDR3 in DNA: TGTGCCATCAGTGAGGAAGGGCTTGCAACTAATGAAAAACTGTTTTTT.

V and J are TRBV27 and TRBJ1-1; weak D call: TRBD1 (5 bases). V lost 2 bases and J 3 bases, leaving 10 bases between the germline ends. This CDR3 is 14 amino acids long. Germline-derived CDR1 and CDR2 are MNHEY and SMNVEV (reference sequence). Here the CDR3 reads CASSLTGGYTEAFF. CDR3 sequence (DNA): TGTGCCAGCAGTTTAACCGGGGGTTACACTGAAGCTTTCTTT.